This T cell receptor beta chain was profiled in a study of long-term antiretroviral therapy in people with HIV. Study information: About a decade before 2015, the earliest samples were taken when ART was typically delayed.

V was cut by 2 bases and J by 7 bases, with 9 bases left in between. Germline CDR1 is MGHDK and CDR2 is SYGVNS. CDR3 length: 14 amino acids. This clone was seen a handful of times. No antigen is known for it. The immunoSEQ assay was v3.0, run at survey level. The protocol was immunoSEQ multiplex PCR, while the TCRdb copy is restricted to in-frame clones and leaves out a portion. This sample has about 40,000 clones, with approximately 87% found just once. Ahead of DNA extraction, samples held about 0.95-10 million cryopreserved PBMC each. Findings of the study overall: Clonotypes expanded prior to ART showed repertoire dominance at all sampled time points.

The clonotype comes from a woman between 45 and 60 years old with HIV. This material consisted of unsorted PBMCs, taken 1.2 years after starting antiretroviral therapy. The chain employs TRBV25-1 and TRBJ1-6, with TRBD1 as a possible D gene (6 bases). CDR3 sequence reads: CASSEGQPNSPLHF. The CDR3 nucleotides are TGTGCCAGCAGTGAAGGACAGCCCAATTCACCCCTCCACTTT.